These T cell receptor beta chains were read from a single sample in a study of tumor-infiltrating lymphocytes in localized non-small cell lung cancer. TCRdb's table, derived via immunoSEQ multiplex PCR, lists solely in-frame clones and lacks some. Here the sample spans about 16,000 clones, about 69% being singletons. The sample was lung tumor tissue. The receptors here all came from a human donor with non-small cell lung cancer. The CDR3 runs from the conserved cysteine through the conserved F or W. Fields, in order: clone size, V gene, D gene, J gene, CDR3 protein, CDR3 DNA. A D gene is named only where the DNA matches it firmly. The size of a clone is reported for some rows only, either as once, few or many, or as a class for expanded clones.

>-|TRBV30|TRBD1|TRBJ2-5
CAWRGGARETQYF
TGTGCCTGGAGAGGGGGCGCGCGGGAGACCCAGTACTTC
>few|TRBV29-1|-|TRBJ2-7
CSVEQGIGEQYF
TGCAGCGTTGAACAGGGGATCGGAGAGCAGTACTTC
>-|TRBV2|TRBD1|TRBJ1-2
CASSDPSGTGDGYTF
TGTGCCAGCAGTGACCCCTCCGGGACAGGGGACGGCTACACCTTC
>once|TRBV10-3|-|TRBJ2-7
CAITDRYFLGEQYF
TGTGCCATCACCGACAGGTACTTTTTGGGGGAGCAGTACTTC
>-|TRBV6-1|-|TRBJ1-5
CASHYQPQHF
TGTGCCAGTCATTATCAGCCCCAGCATTTT
>-|TRBV10-3|-|TRBJ2-3
CAISDSGQFIHTQYF
TGTGCCATCAGTGACTCCGGACAATTCATCCATACGCAGTATTTT
>-|TRBV5-1|-|TRBJ2-1
CASERGGLANEQFF
TGCGCCAGCGAAAGGGGGGGGTTGGCTAATGAGCAGTTCTTC
>-|TRBV7-2|-|TRBJ2-4
CASSVTLAKNIQYF
TGTGCCAGCAGCGTGACCTTAGCCAAAAACATTCAGTACTTC
>few|TRBV27|TRBD1|TRBJ2-7
CASSYGAGTGNEQYF
TGTGCCAGCAGCTACGGCGCCGGGACAGGGAACGAGCAGTACTTC
>-|TRBV5-4|TRBD2|TRBJ2-7
CASSLPGGYEQYF
TGTGCCAGCAGCTTGCCGGGGGGCTACGAGCAGTACTTC
>once|TRBV27|TRBD1|TRBJ1-2
CASSPGTGNYGYTF
TGTGCCAGCAGTCCTGGGACAGGGAACTATGGCTACACCTTC
>-|TRBV7-2|-|TRBJ1-5
CASSPTGTWNQPQHF
TGTGCCAGCAGCCCGACCGGGACTTGGAATCAGCCCCAGCATTTT
>few|TRBV28|TRBD2|TRBJ2-7
CASSLSPSGNDQGQYF
TGTGCCAGCAGTTTATCTCCTAGCGGGAACGATCAGGGGCAGTACTTC
>few|TRBV4-1|-|TRBJ1-2
CASSEGEGYYGYTF
TGCGCCAGCAGCGAGGGAGAAGGCTACTATGGCTACACCTTC
>-|TRBV11-2|TRBD2|TRBJ2-7
CASSSARLAGSSYEQYF
TGTGCCAGCAGCTCTGCCCGACTAGCAGGAAGCTCCTACGAGCAGTACTTC
>-|TRBV7-9|TRBD2|TRBJ2-6
CASSNPGLVYSGANVLTF
TGTGCCAGCAGCAACCCGGGACTAGTTTACTCTGGGGCCAACGTCCTGACTTTC
>-|TRBV28|TRBD1|TRBJ2-7
CASSQTPDRSPFYEQYF
TGTGCCAGCAGCCAAACCCCGGACAGGAGCCCCTTCTACGAGCAGTACTTC
>-|TRBV7-9|TRBD1|TRBJ2-5
CASSLIPGQEQETQYF
TGTGCCAGCAGCCTAATACCGGGACAGGAGCAAGAGACCCAGTACTTC
>medium-sized|TRBV29-1|TRBD1|TRBJ1-4
CSVGDRGTNEKLFF
TGCAGCGTTGGTGACAGGGGAACTAATGAAAAACTGTTTTTT
>few|TRBV9|-|TRBJ2-5
CASSVGGETQYF
TGTGCCAGCAGCGTAGGAGGAGAGACCCAGTACTTC
>once|TRBV2|TRBD2|TRBJ2-7
CASRTSGSYEQYF
TGTGCCAGCAGGACTAGCGGTTCCTACGAGCAGTACTTC
>-|TRBV30|-|TRBJ1-5
CAWSREPSNQPQHF
TGTGCCTGGAGTCGCGAACCTAGCAATCAGCCCCAGCATTTT
>-|TRBV7-8|-|TRBJ1-5
CASSLHQGPSQPQHF
TGTGCCAGCAGCTTGCACCAGGGGCCCAGTCAGCCCCAGCATTTT
>once|TRBV7-2|-|TRBJ1-6
CASSLARQIKGSPLHF
TGTGCCAGCAGCTTAGCGCGACAGATAAAAGGTTCACCCCTCCACTTT